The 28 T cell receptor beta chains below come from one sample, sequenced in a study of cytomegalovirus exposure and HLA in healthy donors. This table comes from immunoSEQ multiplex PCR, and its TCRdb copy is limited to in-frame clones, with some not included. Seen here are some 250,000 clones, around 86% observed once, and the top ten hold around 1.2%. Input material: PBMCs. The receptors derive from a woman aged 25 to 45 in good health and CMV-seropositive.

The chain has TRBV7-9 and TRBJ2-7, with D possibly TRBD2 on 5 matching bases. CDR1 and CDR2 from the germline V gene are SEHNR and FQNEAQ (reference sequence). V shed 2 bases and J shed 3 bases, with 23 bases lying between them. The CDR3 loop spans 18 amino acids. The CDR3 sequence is CASSLRPRMGEVIYEQYF. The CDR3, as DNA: TGTGCCAGCAGCTTAAGACCGAGGATGGGAGAAGTAATCTACGAGCAGTACTTC.

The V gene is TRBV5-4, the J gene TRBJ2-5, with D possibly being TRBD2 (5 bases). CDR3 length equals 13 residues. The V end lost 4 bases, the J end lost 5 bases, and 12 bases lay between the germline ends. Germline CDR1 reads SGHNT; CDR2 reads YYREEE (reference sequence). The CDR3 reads CASSRASFETQYF. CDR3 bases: TGTGCCAGCAGCCGGGCTAGCTTCGAGACCCAGTACTTC.

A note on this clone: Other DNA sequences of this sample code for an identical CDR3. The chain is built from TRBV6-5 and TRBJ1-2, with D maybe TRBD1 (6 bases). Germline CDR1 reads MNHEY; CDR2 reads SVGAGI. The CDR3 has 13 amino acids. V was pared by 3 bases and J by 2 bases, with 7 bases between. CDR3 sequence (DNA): TGTGCCAGCAGTTATGGACAGAACTATGGCTACACCTTC. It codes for CASSYGQNYGYTF.

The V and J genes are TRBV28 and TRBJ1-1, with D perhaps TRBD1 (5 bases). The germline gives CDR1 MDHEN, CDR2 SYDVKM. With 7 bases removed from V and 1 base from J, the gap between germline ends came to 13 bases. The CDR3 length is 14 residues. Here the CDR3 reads CASIPGVTNTEAFF. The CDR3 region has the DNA TGTGCCAGCATCCCGGGGGTGACGAACACTGAAGCTTTCTTT.

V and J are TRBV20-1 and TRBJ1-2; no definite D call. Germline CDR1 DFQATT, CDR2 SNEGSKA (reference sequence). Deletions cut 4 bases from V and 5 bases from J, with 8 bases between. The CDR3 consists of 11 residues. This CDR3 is CSATRGYGYTF. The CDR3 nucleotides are TGCAGTGCTACACGGGGTTATGGCTACACCTTC.

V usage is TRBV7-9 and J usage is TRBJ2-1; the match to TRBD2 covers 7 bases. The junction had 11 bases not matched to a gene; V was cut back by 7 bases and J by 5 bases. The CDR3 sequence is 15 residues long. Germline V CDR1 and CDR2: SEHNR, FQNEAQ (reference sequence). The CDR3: CASNKIRDYHNEQFF. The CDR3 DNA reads TGTGCCAGCAACAAAATACGGGACTACCACAATGAGCAGTTCTTC.

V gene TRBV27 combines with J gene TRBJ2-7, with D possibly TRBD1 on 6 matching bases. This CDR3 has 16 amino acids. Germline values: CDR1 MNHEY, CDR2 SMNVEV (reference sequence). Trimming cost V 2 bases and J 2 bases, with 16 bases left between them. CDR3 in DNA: TGTGCCAGCAGTTTAATGTCGGGGACACCGGCCTACGAGCAGTACTTC. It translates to CASSLMSGTPAYEQYF.

CDR3 sequence (DNA): TGTGCCAGCAGCGTTGGGACAGGGGGCGTCACTGAAGCTTTCTTT. It encodes CASSVGTGGVTEAFF. The V and J genes are TRBV9 and TRBJ1-1; 12 bases agree with TRBD1. From germline, CDR1 is SGDLS and CDR2 YYNGEE. The junction had 3 bases not matched to a gene; V was cut back by 2 bases and J by 4 bases. The CDR3 is made up of 15 amino acids.

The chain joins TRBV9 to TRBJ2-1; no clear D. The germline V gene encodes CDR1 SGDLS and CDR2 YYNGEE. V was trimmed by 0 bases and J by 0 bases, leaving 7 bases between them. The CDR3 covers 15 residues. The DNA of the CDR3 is TGTGCCAGCAGCGTAGCTTCGGTCTCCTACAATGAGCAGTTCTTC. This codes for CASSVASVSYNEQFF.

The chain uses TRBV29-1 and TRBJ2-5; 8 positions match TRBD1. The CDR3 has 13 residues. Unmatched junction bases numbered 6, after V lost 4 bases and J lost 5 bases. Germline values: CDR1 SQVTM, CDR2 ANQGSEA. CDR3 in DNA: TGCAGCGTTGGGACAGGGCGCCCGGAGACCCAGTACTTC. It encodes CSVGTGRPETQYF.

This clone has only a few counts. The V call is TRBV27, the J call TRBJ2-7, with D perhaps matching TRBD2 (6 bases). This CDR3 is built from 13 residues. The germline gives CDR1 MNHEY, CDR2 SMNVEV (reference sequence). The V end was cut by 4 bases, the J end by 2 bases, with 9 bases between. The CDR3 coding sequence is TGTGCCAGCAGTTCCGCGGGGACCTACGAGCAGTACTTC. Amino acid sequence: CASSSAGTYEQYF.

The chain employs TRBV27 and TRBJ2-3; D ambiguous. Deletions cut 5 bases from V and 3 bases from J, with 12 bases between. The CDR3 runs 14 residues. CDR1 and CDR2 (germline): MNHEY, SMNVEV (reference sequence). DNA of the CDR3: TGTGCCAGCAGTCTTATCTCCGGGACAGATACGCAGTATTTT. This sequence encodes CASSLISGTDTQYF.

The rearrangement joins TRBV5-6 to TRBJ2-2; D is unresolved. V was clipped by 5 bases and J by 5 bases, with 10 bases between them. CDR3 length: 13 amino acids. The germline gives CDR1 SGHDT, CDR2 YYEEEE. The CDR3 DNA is TGTGCCAGCAGTTCCGAGTGGACCGGGGAGCTGTTTTTT. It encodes CASSSEWTGELFF.

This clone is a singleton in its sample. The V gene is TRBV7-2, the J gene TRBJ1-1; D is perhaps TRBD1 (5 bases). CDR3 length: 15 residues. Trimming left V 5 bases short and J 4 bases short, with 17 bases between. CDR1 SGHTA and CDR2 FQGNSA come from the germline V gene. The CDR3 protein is CASSQGRRPATEAFF. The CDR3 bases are TGTGCCAGCAGCCAGGGTCGCCGTCCAGCCACTGAAGCTTTCTTT.

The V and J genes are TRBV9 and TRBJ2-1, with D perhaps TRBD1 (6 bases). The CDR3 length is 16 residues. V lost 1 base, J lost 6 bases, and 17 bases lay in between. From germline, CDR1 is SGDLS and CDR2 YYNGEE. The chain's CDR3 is CASSVSLGAGGNEQFF. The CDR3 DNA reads TGTGCCAGCAGCGTAAGTCTGGGGGCCGGTGGCAATGAGCAGTTCTTC.

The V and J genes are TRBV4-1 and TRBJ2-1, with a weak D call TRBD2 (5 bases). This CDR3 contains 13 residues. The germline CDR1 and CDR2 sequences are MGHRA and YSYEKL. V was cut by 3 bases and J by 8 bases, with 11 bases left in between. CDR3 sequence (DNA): TGCGCCAGCAGCCAGGAACTAGGCTATGAGCAGTTCTTC. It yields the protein CASSQELGYEQFF.

CDR3 loop: CASTNRGFRNTEAFF. In DNA form, the CDR3 reads TGTGCCAGCACAAATCGGGGATTCCGGAACACTGAAGCTTTCTTT. The genes are TRBV28 and TRBJ1-1; D call uncertain. This CDR3 spans 15 amino acids. V was clipped by 7 bases and J by 1 base, with 16 bases between them. CDR1 and CDR2 (germline): MDHEN, SYDVKM.

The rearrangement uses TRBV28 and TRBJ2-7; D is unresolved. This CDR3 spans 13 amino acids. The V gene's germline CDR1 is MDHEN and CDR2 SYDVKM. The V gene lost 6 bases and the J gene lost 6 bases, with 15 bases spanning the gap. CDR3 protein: CASSSPDSPEQYF. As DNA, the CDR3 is TGTGCCAGCAGCTCCCCAGACTCTCCCGAGCAGTACTTC.

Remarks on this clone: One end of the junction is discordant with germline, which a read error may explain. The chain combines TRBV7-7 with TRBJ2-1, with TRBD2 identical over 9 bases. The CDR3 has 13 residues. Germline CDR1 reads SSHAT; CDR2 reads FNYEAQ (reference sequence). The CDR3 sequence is CASKPSGTNEQFF. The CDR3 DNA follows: TGTGCTAGCAAACCTAGCGGGACTAATGAGCAGTTCTTC.

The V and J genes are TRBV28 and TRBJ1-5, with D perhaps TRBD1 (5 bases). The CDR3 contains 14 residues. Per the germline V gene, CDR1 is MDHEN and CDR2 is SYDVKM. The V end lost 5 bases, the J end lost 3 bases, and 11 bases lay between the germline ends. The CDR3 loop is CASSLRQTNQPQHF. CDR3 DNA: TGTGCCAGCAGTCTCCGACAGACCAATCAGCCCCAGCATTTT.

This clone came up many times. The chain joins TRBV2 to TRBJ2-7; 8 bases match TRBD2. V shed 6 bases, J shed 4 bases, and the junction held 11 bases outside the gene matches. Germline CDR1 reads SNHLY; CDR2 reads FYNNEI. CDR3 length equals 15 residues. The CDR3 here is CASSQVAGGGYEQYF. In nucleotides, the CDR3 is TGTGCCAGCAGCCAGGTGGCGGGAGGAGGGTACGAGCAGTACTTC.

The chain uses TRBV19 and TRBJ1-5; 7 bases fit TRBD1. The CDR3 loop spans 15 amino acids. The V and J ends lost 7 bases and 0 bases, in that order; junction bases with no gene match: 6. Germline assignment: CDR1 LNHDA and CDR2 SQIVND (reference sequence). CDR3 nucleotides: TGTGCCAGTAACTCTGGGACAGTTAGCAATCAGCCCCAGCATTTT. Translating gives CASNSGTVSNQPQHF. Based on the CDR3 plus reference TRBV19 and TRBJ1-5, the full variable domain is DGGITQSPKYLFRKEGQNVTLSCEQNLNHDAMYWYRQDPGQGLRLIYYSQIVNDFQKGDIAEGYSVSREKKESFPLTVTSAQKNPTAFYLCASNSGTVSNQPQHFGDGTRLSIL.

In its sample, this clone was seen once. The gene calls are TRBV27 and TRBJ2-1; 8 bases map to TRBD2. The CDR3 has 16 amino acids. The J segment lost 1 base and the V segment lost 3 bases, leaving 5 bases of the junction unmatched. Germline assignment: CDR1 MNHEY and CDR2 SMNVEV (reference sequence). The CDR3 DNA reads TGTGCCAGCAGTTTCTCAGCGGGAGAATCCTACAATGAGCAGTTCTTC. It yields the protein CASSFSAGESYNEQFF.

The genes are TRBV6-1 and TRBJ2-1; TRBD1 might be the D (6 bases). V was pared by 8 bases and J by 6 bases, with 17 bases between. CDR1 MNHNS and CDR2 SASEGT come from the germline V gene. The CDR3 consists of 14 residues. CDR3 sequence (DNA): TGTGCCAGCGACCTAACTTGGGGGCTCAATGAGCAGTTCTTC. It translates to CASDLTWGLNEQFF.

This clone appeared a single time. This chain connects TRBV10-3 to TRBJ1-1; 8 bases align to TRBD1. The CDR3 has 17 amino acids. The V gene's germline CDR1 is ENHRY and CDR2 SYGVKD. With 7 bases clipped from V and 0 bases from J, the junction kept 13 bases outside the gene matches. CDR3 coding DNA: TGTGCCATCACCGACAGGGGACGGGGAGTCATGAACACTGAAGCTTTCTTT. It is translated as CAITDRGRGVMNTEAFF.

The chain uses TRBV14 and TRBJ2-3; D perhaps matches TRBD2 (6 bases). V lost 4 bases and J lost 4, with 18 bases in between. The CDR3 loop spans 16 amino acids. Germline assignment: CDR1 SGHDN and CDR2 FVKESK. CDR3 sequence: CASSPLRAGRADTQYF. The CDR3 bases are TGTGCCAGCAGCCCACTACGGGCGGGAAGGGCAGATACGCAGTATTTT. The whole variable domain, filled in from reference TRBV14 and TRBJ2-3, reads EAGVTQFPSHSVIEKGQTVTLRCDPISGHDNLYWYRRVMGKEIKFLLHFVKESKQDESGMPNNRFLAERTGGTYSTLKVQPAELEDSGVYFCASSPLRAGRADTQYFGPGTRLTVL.

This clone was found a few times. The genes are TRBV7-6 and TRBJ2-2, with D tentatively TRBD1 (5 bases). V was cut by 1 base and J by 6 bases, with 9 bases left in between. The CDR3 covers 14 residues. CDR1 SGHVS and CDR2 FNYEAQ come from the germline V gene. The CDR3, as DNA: TGTGCCAGCAGCTTAGAGGCAGGGCCCGGGGAGCTGTTTTTT. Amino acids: CASSLEAGPGELFF.

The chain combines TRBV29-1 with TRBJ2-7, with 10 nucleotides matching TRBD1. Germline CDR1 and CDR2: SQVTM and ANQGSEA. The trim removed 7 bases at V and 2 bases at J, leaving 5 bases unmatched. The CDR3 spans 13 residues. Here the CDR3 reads CSARQGATYEQYF. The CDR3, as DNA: TGCAGCGCCCGACAGGGGGCTACCTACGAGCAGTACTTC.